This T cell receptor beta chain was captured by sequencing in a study of T-cell reconstitution after alpha-beta-depleted transplantation in children. Study results and limitations: After one year, T-cell counts and TCRbeta diversity mostly came from new T cells. Where some patients showed high TCRbeta diversity at day 60, it came from recipient T cells and thymic progenitors that had survived. By about two months after transplant, alpha-beta T cells reportedly arose from several hundred graft clones that had expanded.

This clonotype was counted only a few times. Its antigen is unknown. CDR1 and CDR2 (germline): DFQATT, SNEGSKA (reference sequence). The CDR3 spans 16 residues. With 1 base clipped from V and 2 bases from J, the junction kept 8 bases outside the gene matches. Preparation of the TCRbeta library involved a method that used unique molecular identifiers. TCRdb independently ran MiXCR on the PCR reads; one entry per CDR3 protein. The table has 500,000 to 650,000 distinct CDR3 sequences, roughly 10% seen once; the top ten hold 13% to 15%. The chain uses TRBV20-1 and TRBJ1-1, with 9 bases lining up with TRBD1. The TCR sequence derives from a female patient aged 2-9 years who had a stem cell transplant for aplastic anemia, so the T cells may come from the graft donor. The sequencing used PBMCs, mostly from graft donor cells, collected 180 days after TCRalphabeta/CD19-depleted stem cell transplant. CDR3 in amino acids: CSARVAQGARNTEAFF. CDR3 coding DNA: TGCAGTGCTAGAGTCGCACAGGGGGCTCGAAACACTGAAGCTTTCTTT.